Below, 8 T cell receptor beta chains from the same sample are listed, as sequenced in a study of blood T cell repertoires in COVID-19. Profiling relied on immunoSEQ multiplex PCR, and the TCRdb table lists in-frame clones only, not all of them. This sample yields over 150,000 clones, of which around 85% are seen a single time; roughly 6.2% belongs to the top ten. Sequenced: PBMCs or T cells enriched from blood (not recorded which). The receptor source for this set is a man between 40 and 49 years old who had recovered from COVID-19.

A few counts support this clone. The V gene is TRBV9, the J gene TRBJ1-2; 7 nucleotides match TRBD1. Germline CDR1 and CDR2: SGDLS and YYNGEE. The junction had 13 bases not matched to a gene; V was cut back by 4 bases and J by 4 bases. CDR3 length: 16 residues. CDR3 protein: CASSPREITGAYGYTF. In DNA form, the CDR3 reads TGTGCCAGCAGCCCCCGAGAAATTACAGGGGCCTATGGCTACACCTTC.

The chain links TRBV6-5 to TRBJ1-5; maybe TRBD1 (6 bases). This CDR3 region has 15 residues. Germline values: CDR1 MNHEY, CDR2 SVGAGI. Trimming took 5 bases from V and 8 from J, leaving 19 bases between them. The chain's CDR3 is CASSPHREYQKPQHF. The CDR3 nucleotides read TGTGCCAGCAGTCCACACAGGGAATATCAAAAGCCCCAGCATTTT.

The CDR3 is CASTKGTSGYTF. The DNA for the CDR3 is TGTGCCAGCACCAAGGGGACAAGTGGCTACACCTTC. The chain joins TRBV6-6 to TRBJ1-2, with D perhaps TRBD1 (6 bases). Germline V gene data show CDR1 as MNHNY and CDR2 as SVGAGI (reference sequence). The CDR3 has 12 amino acids. Trimming removed 7 bases at V and 7 bases at J, with 13 bases between.

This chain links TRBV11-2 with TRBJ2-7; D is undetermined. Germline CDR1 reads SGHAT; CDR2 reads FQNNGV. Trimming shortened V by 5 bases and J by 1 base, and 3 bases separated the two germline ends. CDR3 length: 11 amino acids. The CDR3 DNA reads TGTGCCAGCAGCCATTCCTACGAGCAGTACTTC. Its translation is CASSHSYEQYF.

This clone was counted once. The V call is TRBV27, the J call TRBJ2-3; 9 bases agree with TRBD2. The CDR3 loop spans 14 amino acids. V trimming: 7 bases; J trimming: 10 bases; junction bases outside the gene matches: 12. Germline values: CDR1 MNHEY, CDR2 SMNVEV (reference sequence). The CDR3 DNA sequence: TGTGCCAGCATCCTAGGGGCGGCGGGAGGGCCGCAGTATTTT. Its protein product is CASILGAAGGPQYF.

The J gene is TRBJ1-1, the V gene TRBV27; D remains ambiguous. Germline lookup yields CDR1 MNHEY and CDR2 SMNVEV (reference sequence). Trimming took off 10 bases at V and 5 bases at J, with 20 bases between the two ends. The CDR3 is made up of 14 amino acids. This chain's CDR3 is CATSWAGRDTEAFF. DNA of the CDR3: TGTGCCACATCTTGGGCGGGAAGGGATACTGAAGCTTTCTTT.

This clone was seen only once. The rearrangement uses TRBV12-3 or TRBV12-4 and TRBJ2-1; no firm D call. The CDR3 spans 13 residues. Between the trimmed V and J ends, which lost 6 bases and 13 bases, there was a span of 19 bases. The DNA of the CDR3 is TGTGCCAGCAGCCCTATGGTCCCCGCCTTACAGTTCTTC. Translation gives CASSPMVPALQFF.

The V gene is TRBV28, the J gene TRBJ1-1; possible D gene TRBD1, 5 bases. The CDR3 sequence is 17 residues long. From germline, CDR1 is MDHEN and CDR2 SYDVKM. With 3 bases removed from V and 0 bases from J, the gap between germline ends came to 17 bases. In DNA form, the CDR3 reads TGTGCCAGCAGTTTCCTCCCGACAGCGCCCATGAACACTGAAGCTTTCTTT. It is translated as CASSFLPTAPMNTEAFF. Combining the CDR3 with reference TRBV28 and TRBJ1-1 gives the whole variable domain DVKVTQSSRYLVKRTGEKVFLECVQDMDHENMFWYRQDPGLGLRLIYFSYDVKMKEKGDIPEGYSVSREKKERFSLILESASTNQTSMYLCASSFLPTAPMNTEAFFGQGTRLTVV.